The present TCR beta chain was sequenced within a study of T cells after yellow fever vaccination. Study summary: SMART-Seq v4 Ultra Low Input prepared libraries from low-cell fractions.

Study-wide points: Relatively few clonotypes were ones that appeared in both CD4 and CD8 compartments.

The CDR3 is 16 residues long. CDR1 is SGHTA and CDR2 is FQGNSA in the germline V gene. J gave up 2 bases and V 3 bases, and 8 bases lay outside the gene matches. A note on this clonotype: Antigen specificity is unknown.

TCRdb ran MiXCR on the 5' RACE reads and lists one entry per CDR3 protein. The table includes 250,000 to 300,000 distinct CDR3 sequences, around 5.3% detected once. V usage is TRBV7-2 and J usage is TRBJ1-2; TRBD1 matches 8 bases. The TCR comes from a man between 18 and 35 years old who received the YFV17D yellow fever vaccine. The specimen was CD4+ T cells sorted from PBMCs, collected on the day of the yellow fever booster vaccination. As DNA, the CDR3 is TGTGCCAGCAGCTTGCCGTCAGGGGGCGCAAACTATGGCTACACCTTC. Translated, it gives CASSLPSGGANYGYTF.